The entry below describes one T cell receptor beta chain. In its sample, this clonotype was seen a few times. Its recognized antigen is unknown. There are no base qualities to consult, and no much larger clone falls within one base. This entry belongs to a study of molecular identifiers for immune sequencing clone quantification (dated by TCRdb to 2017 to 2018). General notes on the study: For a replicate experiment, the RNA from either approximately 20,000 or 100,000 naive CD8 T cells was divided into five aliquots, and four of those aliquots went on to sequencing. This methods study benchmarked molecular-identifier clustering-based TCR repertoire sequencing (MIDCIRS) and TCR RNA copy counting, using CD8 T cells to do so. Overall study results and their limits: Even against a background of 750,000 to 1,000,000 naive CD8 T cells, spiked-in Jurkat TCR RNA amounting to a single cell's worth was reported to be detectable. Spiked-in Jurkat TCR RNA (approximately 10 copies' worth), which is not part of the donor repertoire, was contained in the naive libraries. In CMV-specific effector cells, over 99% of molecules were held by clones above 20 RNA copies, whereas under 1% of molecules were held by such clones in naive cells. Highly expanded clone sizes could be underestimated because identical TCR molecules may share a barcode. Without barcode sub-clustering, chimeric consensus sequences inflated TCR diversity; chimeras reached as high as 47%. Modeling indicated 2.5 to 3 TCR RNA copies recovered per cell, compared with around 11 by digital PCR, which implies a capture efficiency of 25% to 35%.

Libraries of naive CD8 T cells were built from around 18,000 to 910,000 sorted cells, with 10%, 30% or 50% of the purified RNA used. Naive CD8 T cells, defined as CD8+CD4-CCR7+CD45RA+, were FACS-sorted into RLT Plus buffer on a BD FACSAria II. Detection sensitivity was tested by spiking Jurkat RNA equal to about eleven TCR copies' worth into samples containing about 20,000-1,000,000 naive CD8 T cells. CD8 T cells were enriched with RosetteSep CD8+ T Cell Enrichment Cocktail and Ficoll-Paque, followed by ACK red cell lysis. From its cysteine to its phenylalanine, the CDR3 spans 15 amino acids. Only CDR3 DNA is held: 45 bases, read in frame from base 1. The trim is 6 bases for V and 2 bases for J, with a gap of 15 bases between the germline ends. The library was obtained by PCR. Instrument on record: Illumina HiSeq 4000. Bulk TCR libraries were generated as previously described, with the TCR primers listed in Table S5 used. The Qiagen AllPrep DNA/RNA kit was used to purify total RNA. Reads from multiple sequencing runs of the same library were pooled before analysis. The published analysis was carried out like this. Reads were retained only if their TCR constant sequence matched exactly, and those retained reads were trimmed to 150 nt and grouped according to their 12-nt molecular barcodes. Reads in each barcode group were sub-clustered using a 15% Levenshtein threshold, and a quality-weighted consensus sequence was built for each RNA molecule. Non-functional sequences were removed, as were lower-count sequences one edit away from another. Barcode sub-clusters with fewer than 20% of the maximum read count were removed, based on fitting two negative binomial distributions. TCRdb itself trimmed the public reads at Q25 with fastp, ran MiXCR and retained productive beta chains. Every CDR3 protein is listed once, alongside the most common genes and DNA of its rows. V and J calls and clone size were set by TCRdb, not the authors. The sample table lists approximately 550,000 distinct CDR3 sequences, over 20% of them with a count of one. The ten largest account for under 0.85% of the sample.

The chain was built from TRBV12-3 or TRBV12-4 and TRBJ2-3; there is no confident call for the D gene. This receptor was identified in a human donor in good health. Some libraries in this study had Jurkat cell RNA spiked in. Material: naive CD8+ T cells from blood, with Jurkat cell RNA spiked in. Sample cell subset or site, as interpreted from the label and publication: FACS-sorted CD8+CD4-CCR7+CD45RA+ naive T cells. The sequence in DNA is TGTGCCAGCAGCCCCGACGGAATTCACACAGATACGCAGTATTTT. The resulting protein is CASSPDGIHTDTQYF.